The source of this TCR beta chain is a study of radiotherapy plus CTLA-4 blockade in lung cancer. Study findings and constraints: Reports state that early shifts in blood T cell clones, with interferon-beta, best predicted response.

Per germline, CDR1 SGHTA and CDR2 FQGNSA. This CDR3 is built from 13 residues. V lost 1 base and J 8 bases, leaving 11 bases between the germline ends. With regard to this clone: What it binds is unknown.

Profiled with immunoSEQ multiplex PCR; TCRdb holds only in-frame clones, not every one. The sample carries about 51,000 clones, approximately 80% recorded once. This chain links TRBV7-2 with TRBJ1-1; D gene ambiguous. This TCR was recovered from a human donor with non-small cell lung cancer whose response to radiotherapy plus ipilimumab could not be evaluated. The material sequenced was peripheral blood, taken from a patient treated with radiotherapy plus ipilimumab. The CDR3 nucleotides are TGTGCCAGCAGCTTAGTAGCATCCCAGGAAGCTTTCTTT. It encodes CASSLVASQEAFF.